Listed below are T cell receptor beta chains from one sample, sequenced in a study of T cells in Graves' hyperthyroidism and ophthalmopathy. TCRdb ran MiXCR on the multiplex PCR reads and lists one entry per CDR3 protein. Of 640,000 or so distinct CDR3 sequences listed, 14% were seen once; the top ten hold around 7%. Sequenced sample: blood. The source is a woman between 18 and 29 years old with Graves' ophthalmopathy. Each CDR3 is given with its conserved first and last residue. A D gene is named only where the DNA matches it firmly. Size is omitted from some rows. Given values are once, few, many or a class for expanded clones.

V: TRBV7-2; J: TRBJ2-1; D: NA; size: many; DNA: TGTGCCAGCAGCTTATATCGAGTGTATGAGCAGTTCTTC; CDR3: CASSLYRVYEQFF
V: TRBV6-2/TRBV6-3; J: TRBJ2-1; D: NA; size: many; DNA: TGTGCCAGCAGTTACTTGGCGGCAAAGCAGTTCTTC; CDR3: CASSYLAAKQFF
V: TRBV9; J: TRBJ2-1; D: TRBD2; size: many; DNA: TGTGCCAGCAGCGTAGCCCCTAGCGGGAGGACCTACAATGAGCAGTTCTTC; CDR3: CASSVAPSGRTYNEQFF
V: TRBV7-6; J: TRBJ1-1; D: TRBD1; size: NA; DNA: TGTGCCAGCAGCCTAAGTCCGGGACAGATAAACACTGAAGCTTTCTTT; CDR3: CASSLSPGQINTEAFF
V: TRBV15; J: TRBJ1-3; D: NA; size: few; DNA: TGTGCCACCAGCGCGCGGACCAAGGGGGAAGCAGGTAATCCTGGAAACACCATATATTTT; CDR3: CATSARTKGEAGNPGNTIYF
V: TRBV28; J: TRBJ2-1; D: NA; size: many; DNA: TGTGCCAGCACCTACTGGGCTAACAATGAGCAGTTCTTC; CDR3: CASTYWANNEQFF
V: TRBV14; J: TRBJ2-7; D: NA; size: few; DNA: TGTGCCAGCAGCCTCTGGGACGGCTACGAGCAGTACTTC; CDR3: CASSLWDGYEQYF
V: TRBV14; J: TRBJ1-6; D: NA; size: NA; DNA: TGTGCCAGCAGTCAACACCAGGGTCCCTCCTATAATTCACCCCTCCACTTT; CDR3: CASSQHQGPSYNSPLHF
V: TRBV6-1; J: TRBJ1-2; D: TRBD1; size: many; DNA: TGTGCCAGCAGATCTAACAGGGGATCTTATGGCTACACCTTC; CDR3: CASRSNRGSYGYTF
V: TRBV19; J: TRBJ2-7; D: TRBD2; size: many; DNA: TGTGCCAGTAGTATAGCCGGCGGGAGCTCCTACGAGCAGTACTTC; CDR3: CASSIAGGSSYEQYF
V: TRBV28; J: TRBJ2-1; D: TRBD2; size: NA; DNA: TGTGCCAGCAGTTTATCGACTAGCGGGAACAATGAGCAGTTCTTC; CDR3: CASSLSTSGNNEQFF
V: TRBV12-3/TRBV12-4; J: TRBJ1-4; D: TRBD1; size: few; DNA: TGTGCCAGCAGTCCTGCCGTAGGACAGGGGGATCAAAAACTGTTTTTT; CDR3: CASSPAVGQGDQKLFF
V: TRBV18; J: TRBJ1-5; D: NA; size: NA; DNA: TGTGCCAGCTCACCGACAACCGGTTGGCAGCCCCAGCATTTT; CDR3: CASSPTTGWQPQHF
V: TRBV12-3/TRBV12-4; J: TRBJ2-2; D: NA; size: many; DNA: TGTGCCAGCAGTTTATCCAGGGGGGAGCTGTTTTTT; CDR3: CASSLSRGELFF
V: TRBV20-1; J: TRBJ1-1; D: NA; size: many; DNA: TGCAGTGCTGGAGGGGGAAGGGGATTAGAGAACACTGAAGCTTTCTTT; CDR3: CSAGGGRGLENTEAFF
V: TRBV7-2; J: TRBJ2-3; D: NA; size: many; DNA: TGTGCCAGCAGCTTAGATGTTGATACGCAGTATTTT; CDR3: CASSLDVDTQYF
V: TRBV5-1; J: TRBJ1-4; D: NA; size: many; DNA: TGCGCCAGCAGCTGGACAGATTCTAATGAAAAACTGTTTTTT; CDR3: CASSWTDSNEKLFF
V: TRBV20-1; J: TRBJ2-7; D: TRBD2; size: many; DNA: TGCAGTGCTAGAGATCGGACTAGCGGATCCTACGAGCAGTACTTC; CDR3: CSARDRTSGSYEQYF
V: TRBV12-5; J: TRBJ1-5; D: TRBD1; size: NA; DNA: TGTGCTAGTGGTTTGGTAACAGGGGGAGGCAATCAGCCCCAGCATTTT; CDR3: CASGLVTGGGNQPQHF
V: TRBV20-1; J: TRBJ2-1; D: NA; size: few; DNA: TGCAGTGCCCTAGGGGCTCCCTCCTACAATGAGCAGTTCTTC; CDR3: CSALGAPSYNEQFF
V: TRBV7-9; J: TRBJ1-2; D: NA; size: NA; DNA: TGTGCCAGCAGCTCAGAAAGGACGGTGAAGCCCGATTATGGCTACACCTTC; CDR3: CASSSERTVKPDYGYTF
V: TRBV6-1; J: TRBJ2-4; D: NA; size: many; DNA: TGTGCCAGCAGTCTCAGTGGGGGGTTGACCAAAAACATTCAGTACTTC; CDR3: CASSLSGGLTKNIQYF
V: TRBV18; J: TRBJ1-1; D: TRBD1; size: many; DNA: TGTGCCAGCTCCGGAACAGGGGCCGCGAACACTGAAGCTTTCTTT; CDR3: CASSGTGAANTEAFF
V: TRBV12-3/TRBV12-4; J: TRBJ2-1; D: NA; size: many; DNA: TGTGCCAGCAGTGCAGGGAATTGGTACACTGAGCAGTTCTTC; CDR3: CASSAGNWYTEQFF
V: TRBV20-1; J: TRBJ2-7; D: NA; size: many; DNA: TGCAGTGCCCCAGACTGGAGCCAGAGCTCCTACGAGCAGTACTTC; CDR3: CSAPDWSQSSYEQYF
V: TRBV3-1; J: TRBJ2-7; D: TRBD2; size: many; DNA: TGTGCCAGCAGCGCACCCGGGACTAGCGGGATGCAGTACTTC; CDR3: CASSAPGTSGMQYF
V: TRBV20-1; J: TRBJ2-3; D: NA; size: few; DNA: TGCAGTGCTAGCACTACTAGCACAGATACGCAGTATTTT; CDR3: CSASTTSTDTQYF
V: TRBV5-6; J: TRBJ2-1; D: NA; size: few; DNA: TGTGCCAGCAGCCGGAAATATTTAGCCTATGAGCAGTTCTTC; CDR3: CASSRKYLAYEQFF
V: TRBV7-9; J: TRBJ2-1; D: NA; size: many; DNA: TGTGCCAGCAGCTTCCGCAAGGGGCAGTTCTTC; CDR3: CASSFRKGQFF
V: TRBV20-1; J: TRBJ1-3; D: NA; size: NA; DNA: TGCAGTGCCACCCGGAGGGGACTTGGAAACACCATATATTTT; CDR3: CSATRRGLGNTIYF
V: TRBV6-5; J: TRBJ2-7; D: NA; size: many; DNA: TGTGCCAGCAGTTACTCTCGCAGGGGGGGCTACGAGCAGTACTTC; CDR3: CASSYSRRGGYEQYF
V: TRBV2; J: TRBJ2-3; D: NA; size: many; DNA: TGTGCCAACGCCCCCAGTGGGGACACAGATACGCAGTATTTT; CDR3: CANAPSGDTDTQYF
V: TRBV9; J: TRBJ2-1; D: TRBD2; size: NA; DNA: TGTGCCAGCAGTGCCGGGACTAGCGGAACTAGCTCCTACAATGAGCAGTTCTTC; CDR3: CASSAGTSGTSSYNEQFF
V: TRBV20-1; J: TRBJ2-5; D: NA; size: many; DNA: TGCAGTGCTAGTGAGCGGGAGACCCAGTACTTC; CDR3: CSASERETQYF